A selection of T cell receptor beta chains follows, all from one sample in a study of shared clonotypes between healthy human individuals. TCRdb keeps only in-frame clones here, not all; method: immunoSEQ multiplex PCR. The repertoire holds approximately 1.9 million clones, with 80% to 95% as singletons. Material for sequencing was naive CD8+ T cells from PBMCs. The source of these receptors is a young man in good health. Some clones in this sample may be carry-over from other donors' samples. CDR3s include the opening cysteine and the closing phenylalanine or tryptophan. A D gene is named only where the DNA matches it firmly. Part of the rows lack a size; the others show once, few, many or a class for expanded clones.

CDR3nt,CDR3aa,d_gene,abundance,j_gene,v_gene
TGTGCCAGCAGCGTTAAAGCGGGCTCCTACAATGAGCAGTTCTTC,CASSVKAGSYNEQFF,NA,NA,TRBJ2-1,TRBV9
TGTGCCAGCAGCTACAGGGCCTTCAACAGCGGGCAGTTCTTC,CASSYRAFNSGQFF,NA,NA,TRBJ2-1,TRBV27
TGTGCCAGCAGTTTAAAAGTGGGGCTAGCGAGCACCTACAATGAGCAGTTCTTC,CASSLKVGLASTYNEQFF,NA,NA,TRBJ2-1,TRBV27
TGTGCCACCACTGACAGGGAAGCTGGAAACACCATATATTTT,CATTDREAGNTIYF,TRBD1,NA,TRBJ1-3,TRBV15
TGTGCCAGCAGTGTCCAAGCGGGAGCTAACGAGCAGTACTTC,CASSVQAGANEQYF,TRBD2,NA,TRBJ2-7,TRBV27
TGTGCCAGTAGTACAAGGACAGGGCCACAATATGGCTACACCTTC,CASSTRTGPQYGYTF,TRBD1,NA,TRBJ1-2,TRBV19
TGTGCCAGCAGCTTAGAGTGGAATGAGCAGTTCTTC,CASSLEWNEQFF,NA,NA,TRBJ2-1,TRBV7-6
TGTGCCAGCAGTTCGGGACCGGTCTATGGCTACACCTTC,CASSSGPVYGYTF,NA,few,TRBJ1-2,TRBV27
TGCAGCGTTGCGACACCCGAAGCTTTCTTT,CSVATPEAFF,NA,NA,TRBJ1-1,TRBV29-1
TGTGCCAGCAGCGCCGACGCCGGGACAGGTGCCTACGAGCAGTACTTC,CASSADAGTGAYEQYF,TRBD1,NA,TRBJ2-7,TRBV9
TGTGCCAGCAGCTTAGGGACATCAGGGAACACTGAAGCTTTCTTT,CASSLGTSGNTEAFF,NA,NA,TRBJ1-1,TRBV9
TGCGCCAGCAGCCAAAAAATGGGGCGGGGGAAAGAGACCCAGTACTTC,CASSQKMGRGKETQYF,TRBD2,NA,TRBJ2-5,TRBV4-3
TGTGCCGCCACAGGGGTAGAAGGAAACACCATATATTTT,CAATGVEGNTIYF,TRBD1,NA,TRBJ1-3,TRBV19
TGTGCCAGCAGCGTAGTGGGCAGGGAACACGAGACCCAGTACTTC,CASSVVGREHETQYF,NA,NA,TRBJ2-5,TRBV9
TGTGCCAGCACCATTGGGGGAGAGACCCAGTACTTC,CASTIGGETQYF,NA,NA,TRBJ2-5,TRBV5-4
TGTGCCAGCAGCGTAGATGTGGGTTTCTACGAGCAGTACTTC,CASSVDVGFYEQYF,NA,NA,TRBJ2-7,TRBV9
TGTGCCAGCAGTTGGGCTCCGAACACTGAAGCTTTCTTT,CASSWAPNTEAFF,NA,NA,TRBJ1-1,TRBV27
TGTGCCAGCAGCTCACTGACAGTTGGTAATGAAAAACTGTTTTTT,CASSSLTVGNEKLFF,NA,NA,TRBJ1-4,TRBV7-9
TGTGCCAGCCGCAGTATATTGGGCCCGTACTCCTACGAGCAGTACTTC,CASRSILGPYSYEQYF,NA,NA,TRBJ2-7,TRBV27
TGTGCCAGCAGCGTGGCAGGGCGGGAGGGCTACGAGCAGTACTTC,CASSVAGREGYEQYF,TRBD2,NA,TRBJ2-7,TRBV9
TGTGCCAGCAGCTTCGACCTCGGAAACACTGAAGCTTTCTTT,CASSFDLGNTEAFF,NA,NA,TRBJ1-1,TRBV5-4
TGTGCCAGCAGCCCGCCCACAGATACGCAGTATTTT,CASSPPTDTQYF,NA,NA,TRBJ2-3,TRBV9
TGTGCCAGCAGCTTTCCTCCTGGGCGGAAGATCTACGAGCAGTACTTC,CASSFPPGRKIYEQYF,NA,NA,TRBJ2-7,TRBV11-2
TGTGCCAGTAGACCCAACGGTGCGTACGAGCAGTACTTC,CASRPNGAYEQYF,NA,NA,TRBJ2-7,TRBV19
TGTGCCAGCAGCTTGCCTAATAACAGGGATTTCACCTACGAGCAGTACTTC,CASSLPNNRDFTYEQYF,NA,NA,TRBJ2-7,TRBV5-5
TGTGCCAGCAGCGCCAACACACAGGGGGCGGCTGGGGCCAACGTCCTGACTTTC,CASSANTQGAAGANVLTF,TRBD1,NA,TRBJ2-6,TRBV9
TGTGCCAGCAGCTGGGGGGGGTTATACTATGGCTACACCTTC,CASSWGGLYYGYTF,NA,NA,TRBJ1-2,TRBV11-2
TGTGCCAGTTACACAGGGGGTTCCTACAATGAGCAGTTCTTC,CASYTGGSYNEQFF,TRBD1,NA,TRBJ2-1,TRBV6-5
TGTGCCTGGAGTCTGGACAGAGGCGAGCAGTACTTC,CAWSLDRGEQYF,NA,NA,TRBJ2-7,TRBV30
TGTGCCAGCAGCCCCAGGGACAGGGGATGGGAGACCCAGTACTTC,CASSPRDRGWETQYF,TRBD1,NA,TRBJ2-5,TRBV7-9
TGCGCCAGCAGCCAAGCCATGAGGGGCTTTGGCACTGAAGCTTTCTTT,CASSQAMRGFGTEAFF,NA,NA,TRBJ1-1,TRBV4-3
TGCGCCAGCAGCTCCCACCTAACTAGCGGGAGGCCAGGTGACGACGAGCAGTACTTC,CASSSHLTSGRPGDDEQYF,TRBD2,NA,TRBJ2-7,TRBV4-3
TGCAGCGTTGAGTCGCCGGAGACAGTATATGAAAAACTGTTTTTT,CSVESPETVYEKLFF,NA,NA,TRBJ1-4,TRBV29-1
TGCGCCAGCAGCCAATCTAACTTCTACAATGAGCAGTTCTTC,CASSQSNFYNEQFF,NA,NA,TRBJ2-1,TRBV4-3
TGTGCCAGCAGTTACTCGGAGACAGCCTACTATGGCTACACCTTC,CASSYSETAYYGYTF,NA,NA,TRBJ1-2,TRBV6-6
TGCAGCGTTGGGATGGGAAATAGCAATCAGCCCCAGCATTTT,CSVGMGNSNQPQHF,NA,NA,TRBJ1-5,TRBV29-1
TGTGCCAGCGACCCAATTCAGGGATACACTGAAGCTTTCTTT,CASDPIQGYTEAFF,NA,NA,TRBJ1-1,TRBV9
TGTGCCAGTAGTATTGGGGGGGTTGAAGCTTTCTTT,CASSIGGVEAFF,NA,NA,TRBJ1-1,TRBV19
TGTGCCACCAGCAGAGACCGGGACGGGGGGGCAGATACGCAGTATTTT,CATSRDRDGGADTQYF,TRBD2,NA,TRBJ2-3,TRBV15
TGTGCCAGCAGTAATCTCCGAGTCACAGATACGCAGTATTTT,CASSNLRVTDTQYF,NA,NA,TRBJ2-3,TRBV27
TGCGCCAGCAGCTGGATACAGGGTCCCCTCAATACGCAGTATTTT,CASSWIQGPLNTQYF,NA,NA,TRBJ2-3,TRBV5-1